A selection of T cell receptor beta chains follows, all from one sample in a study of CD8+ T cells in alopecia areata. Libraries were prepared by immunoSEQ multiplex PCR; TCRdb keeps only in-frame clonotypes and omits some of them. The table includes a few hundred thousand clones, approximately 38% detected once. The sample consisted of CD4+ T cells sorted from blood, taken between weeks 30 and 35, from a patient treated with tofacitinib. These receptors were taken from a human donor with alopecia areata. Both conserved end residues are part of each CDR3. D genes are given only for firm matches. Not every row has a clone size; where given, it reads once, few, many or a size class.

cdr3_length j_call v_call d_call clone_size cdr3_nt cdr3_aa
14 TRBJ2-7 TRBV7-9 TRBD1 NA TGTGCCAGCAGCTCGACAGGGGGGACCTACGAGCAGTACTTC CASSSTGGTYEQYF
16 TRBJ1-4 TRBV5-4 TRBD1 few TGTGCCAGCAGCCCGGGACAGTTGACAACTAATGAAAAACTGTTTTTT CASSPGQLTTNEKLFF
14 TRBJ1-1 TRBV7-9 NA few TGTGCCAGCAGCTTTGGGGCGAGAGACACTGAAGCTTTCTTT CASSFGARDTEAFF
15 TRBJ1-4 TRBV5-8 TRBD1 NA TGTGCCAGCAGGGAAGGGACAGCCTTAAATGAAAAACTGTTTTTT CASREGTALNEKLFF
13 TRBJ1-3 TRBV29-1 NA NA TGCAGCGCCGTGACAGACTCTGGAAACACCATATATTTT CSAVTDSGNTIYF
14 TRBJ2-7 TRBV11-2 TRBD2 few TGTGCCAGCAGCCCGGGACTAGCGATCGACGAGCAGTACTTC CASSPGLAIDEQYF
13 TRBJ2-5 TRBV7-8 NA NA TGTGCCAGCAGCGAGTTATTCGGAGAGACCCAGTACTTC CASSELFGETQYF
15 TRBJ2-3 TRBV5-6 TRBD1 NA TGTGCCAGCAGTTCCGGGACAGGGCTCACAGATACGCAGTATTTT CASSSGTGLTDTQYF
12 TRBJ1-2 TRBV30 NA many TGTGCCTGGAGCTCGACCGGTGGTGGCTACACCTTC CAWSSTGGGYTF
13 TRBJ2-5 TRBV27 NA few TGTGCCAGCAGTTTCGGGGGCCGGGGGACCCAGTACTTC CASSFGGRGTQYF
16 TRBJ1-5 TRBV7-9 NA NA TGTGCCAGCACGGCGGGGGGTCTACATCGCAATCAGCCCCAGCATTTT CASTAGGLHRNQPQHF
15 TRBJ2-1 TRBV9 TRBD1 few TGTGCCAGCAGCGTTCTAGGGGGACAGGGCAATGAGCAGTTCTTC CASSVLGGQGNEQFF
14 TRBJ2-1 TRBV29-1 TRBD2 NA TGCAGCGTTGCGCTAGCGGTGCTTTACAATGAGCAGTTCTTC CSVALAVLYNEQFF
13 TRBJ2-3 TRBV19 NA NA TGTGCCAGTAGCGAGGAACAGGGTGGTACGCAGTATTTT CASSEEQGGTQYF
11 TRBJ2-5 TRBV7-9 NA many TGTGCCAGCAGCTTTCGAGAGACCCAGTACTTC CASSFRETQYF
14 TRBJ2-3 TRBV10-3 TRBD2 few TGTGCCATCTCGACTAGCGGTAGCACAGATACGCAGTATTTT CAISTSGSTDTQYF
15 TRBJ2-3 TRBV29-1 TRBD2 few TGCAGCGTAGAATTAGCGGGATGGAGCACAGATACGCAGTATTTT CSVELAGWSTDTQYF
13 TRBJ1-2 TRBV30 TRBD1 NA TGTGCCTGGGGACAGGCGAATAACTATGGCTACACCTTC CAWGQANNYGYTF
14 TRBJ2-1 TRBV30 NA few TGTGCCTGGAGTGTTATGCCGGGATACAATGAGCAGTTCTTC CAWSVMPGYNEQFF
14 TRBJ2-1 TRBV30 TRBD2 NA TGTGCCTGGAGCGTCGGACTAGTTCAGCCCGAGCAGTTCTTC CAWSVGLVQPEQFF
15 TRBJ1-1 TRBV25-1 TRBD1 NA TGTGCCAGCAGCGGACAGGGGGCGTTAAGGACTGAAGCTTTCTTT CASSGQGALRTEAFF
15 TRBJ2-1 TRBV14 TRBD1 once TGTGCCAGCAGCCAATATACAGGGGGCGGAAGTGAGCAGTTCTTC CASSQYTGGGSEQFF
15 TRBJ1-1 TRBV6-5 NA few TGTGCCAGCAGTTACTCGATGGGGGTCGGCACTGAAGCTTTCTTT CASSYSMGVGTEAFF
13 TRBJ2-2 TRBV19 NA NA TGTGCCAGTAGTATAGTCTTCACCGGGGAGCTGTTTTTT CASSIVFTGELFF
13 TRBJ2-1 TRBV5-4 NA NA TGTGCCAGCAGCCCTAGTTCCTACAATGAGCAGTTCTTC CASSPSSYNEQFF
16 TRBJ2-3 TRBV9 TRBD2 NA TGTGCCAGCAGCTCTCTAGCGGGGGAGATCACAGATACGCAGTATTTT CASSSLAGEITDTQYF
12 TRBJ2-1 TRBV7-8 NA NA TGTGCCAGCAGCTTATACGAGTATGAGCAGTTCTTC CASSLYEYEQFF
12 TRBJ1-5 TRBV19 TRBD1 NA TGTGCCAGTAGTATCGGGACAGAGCTCCAGCATTTT CASSIGTELQHF
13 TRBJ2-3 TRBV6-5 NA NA TGTGCCAGCAGTTACGAGGTCGGGGATACGCAGTATTTT CASSYEVGDTQYF
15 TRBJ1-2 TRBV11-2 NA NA TGTGCCAGCAGCCGGAACAGGGATGGGGGCTATGGCTACACCTTC CASSRNRDGGYGYTF
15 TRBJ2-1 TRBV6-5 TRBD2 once TGTGCCAGCAGTCGACCTAGCGGGAGGAGGGGTGAGCAGTTCTTC CASSRPSGRRGEQFF
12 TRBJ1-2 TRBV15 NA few TGTGCCACCGGCAGGGTTAACTATGGCTACACCTTC CATGRVNYGYTF
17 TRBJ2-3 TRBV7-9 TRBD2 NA TGTGCCAGCAGCTTAATCAGGACTAGCGAGACCACAGATACGCAGTATTTT CASSLIRTSETTDTQYF
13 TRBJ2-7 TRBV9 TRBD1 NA TGTGCCAGCAGCCTGACGGGACAGTACGAGCAGTACTTC CASSLTGQYEQYF
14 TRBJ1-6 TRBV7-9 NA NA TGTGCCAGCAGCTGGATCTCCTATAATTCACCCCTCCACTTT CASSWISYNSPLHF
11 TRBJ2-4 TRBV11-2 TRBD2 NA TGTGCCAGCAGCCGGGGGGACATTCAGTACTTC CASSRGDIQYF
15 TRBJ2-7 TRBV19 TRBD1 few TGTGCCAGTAGCATAGGTGGGACAGGGGCCGGCGAGCAGTACTTC CASSIGGTGAGEQYF